In its sample, the clone carrying this TCR beta chain was seen a few times. This specimen belongs to a study of T-cell memory formation after mild COVID-19. TCRdb reprocessed the 5' RACE reads with MiXCR, giving one entry per CDR3 protein. The data show 400,000 to 550,000 distinct CDR3 sequences, roughly 25% seen once. The TCR originated in an adult woman who had mild COVID-19 (a few samples of this study predate the infection). Cell type and time point are not known. The sequencing input was PBMCs or a T cell subset sorted from them (not recorded which).

CDR3 sequence (DNA): TGTGCCACCAGCAGAGATCGACGGAACACTGAAGCTTTCTTT. Its translation is CATSRDRRNTEAFF. The chain is built from TRBV15 and TRBJ1-1, with D hard to call. The CDR3 is made up of 14 amino acids. Germline values: CDR1 LNHNV, CDR2 YYDKDF (reference sequence). V was clipped by 0 bases and J by 1 base, with 6 bases between them.